This is a list of T cell receptor beta chains from one sample in a study of T cell responses to AZD1222 COVID-19 vaccine. Profiling relied on immunoSEQ multiplex PCR, and the TCRdb table lists in-frame clones only, not all of them. The sample contains 95,000 to 150,000 clones, around 93% of which appear only once. This specimen consisted of peripheral blood, obtained on day 0 of AZD1222 vaccination. Receptors originate from an adult in good health. Each CDR3 is given with its conserved first and last residue. The order of the fields is CDR3 protein, CDR3 DNA, J gene, V gene, CDR3 length, clone size, D gene. D genes are given only for firm matches. Clone size is stated in some rows and not others, as once, few, many or a class when expanded.

CDR3aa: CASGPVNTDTQYF
CDR3nt: TGTGCCAGCGGGCCTGTTAACACAGATACGCAGTATTTT
j_gene: TRBJ2-3
v_gene: TRBV11-1
len: 13
abundance: NA
d_gene: NA

CDR3aa: CASSLIGGNQPQHF
CDR3nt: TGCGCCAGCAGCTTGATCGGCGGAAATCAGCCCCAGCATTTT
j_gene: TRBJ1-5
v_gene: TRBV5-1
len: 14
abundance: NA
d_gene: NA

CDR3aa: CASSPGLVGEQYF
CDR3nt: TGTGCCAGCAGTCCAGGACTAGTTGGCGAGCAGTACTTC
j_gene: TRBJ2-7
v_gene: TRBV7-3
len: 13
abundance: NA
d_gene: TRBD2

CDR3aa: CASSPLGRTGELFF
CDR3nt: TGTGCCAGTAGTCCCCTCGGCCGCACCGGGGAGCTGTTTTTT
j_gene: TRBJ2-2
v_gene: TRBV19
len: 14
abundance: NA
d_gene: NA

CDR3aa: CASSEEATNEKLFF
CDR3nt: TGTGCCAGCAGCGAGGAGGCAACTAATGAAAAACTGTTTTTT
j_gene: TRBJ1-4
v_gene: TRBV21-1
len: 14
abundance: NA
d_gene: NA

CDR3aa: CASSVDPLKGYTF
CDR3nt: TGTGCCAGCAGCGTAGACCCCCTTAAGGGCTACACCTTC
j_gene: TRBJ1-2
v_gene: TRBV9
len: 13
abundance: NA
d_gene: NA

CDR3aa: CASSETTGNYGYTF
CDR3nt: TGTGCCAGCAGTGAAACAACAGGGAACTATGGCTACACCTTC
j_gene: TRBJ1-2
v_gene: TRBV25-1
len: 14
abundance: NA
d_gene: NA

CDR3aa: CASIPIRGGTQYF
CDR3nt: TGTGCCAGCATTCCGATCCGGGGCGGGACGCAGTATTTT
j_gene: TRBJ2-3
v_gene: TRBV6-6
len: 13
abundance: NA
d_gene: NA

CDR3aa: CASSLRDRAYEQYF
CDR3nt: TGTGCCAGCAGCTTAAGGGACAGGGCCTACGAGCAGTACTTC
j_gene: TRBJ2-7
v_gene: TRBV7-8
len: 14
abundance: once
d_gene: TRBD1

CDR3aa: CASSQTSGQGVTEAFF
CDR3nt: TGTGCCAGCAGCCAAACCTCGGGACAGGGGGTAACTGAAGCTTTCTTT
j_gene: TRBJ1-1
v_gene: TRBV14
len: 16
abundance: NA
d_gene: TRBD1

CDR3aa: CASRGLAAGELFF
CDR3nt: TGCGCCAGCAGAGGACTAGCGGCCGGGGAGCTGTTTTTT
j_gene: TRBJ2-2
v_gene: TRBV5-1
len: 13
abundance: NA
d_gene: TRBD2

CDR3aa: CATSLGGSGANVLTF
CDR3nt: TGTGCCACCAGCCTGGGGGGGTCCGGGGCCAACGTCCTGACTTTC
j_gene: TRBJ2-6
v_gene: TRBV15
len: 15
abundance: few
d_gene: TRBD2

CDR3aa: CASSRQGSSGNTIYF
CDR3nt: TGTGCCAGCAGCCGACAGGGGAGCTCTGGAAACACCATATATTTT
j_gene: TRBJ1-3
v_gene: TRBV6-5
len: 15
abundance: NA
d_gene: TRBD1

CDR3aa: CASSTLAAPNTEAFF
CDR3nt: TGTGCCAGCAGCACCCTCGCGGCTCCGAACACTGAAGCTTTCTTT
j_gene: TRBJ1-1
v_gene: TRBV7-9
len: 15
abundance: NA
d_gene: NA

CDR3aa: CASSFQLNTEAFF
CDR3nt: TGTGCCAGCAGCTTTCAACTTAACACTGAAGCTTTCTTT
j_gene: TRBJ1-1
v_gene: TRBV7-2
len: 13
abundance: NA
d_gene: NA

CDR3aa: CASTGGDNPYEQYF
CDR3nt: TGTGCCAGCACGGGAGGCGATAACCCCTACGAGCAGTACTTC
j_gene: TRBJ2-7
v_gene: TRBV28
len: 14
abundance: NA
d_gene: TRBD2

CDR3aa: CASSSSGNSGNTIYF
CDR3nt: TGCGCCAGCAGCTCCTCGGGTAACTCTGGAAACACCATATATTTT
j_gene: TRBJ1-3
v_gene: TRBV5-1
len: 15
abundance: NA
d_gene: NA

CDR3aa: CASSLGIAGGREQYF
CDR3nt: TGTGCCAGCAGCTTGGGAATTGCGGGAGGACGCGAGCAGTACTTC
j_gene: TRBJ2-7
v_gene: TRBV5-6
len: 15
abundance: NA
d_gene: TRBD2

CDR3aa: CASSEARMGGAKNIQYF
CDR3nt: TGTGCCAGCAGTGAAGCCAGGATGGGGGGAGCCAAAAACATTCAGTACTTC
j_gene: TRBJ2-4
v_gene: TRBV6-1
len: 17
abundance: NA
d_gene: NA

CDR3aa: CASSLSRGGYNEQFF
CDR3nt: TGTGCCAGCAGTTTATCGCGGGGGGGGTACAATGAGCAGTTCTTC
j_gene: TRBJ2-1
v_gene: TRBV27
len: 15
abundance: NA
d_gene: TRBD2

CDR3aa: CSASKTGQSTYEQYF
CDR3nt: TGCAGTGCTAGTAAAACTGGGCAGAGCACCTACGAGCAGTACTTC
j_gene: TRBJ2-7
v_gene: TRBV20-1
len: 15
abundance: NA
d_gene: NA

CDR3aa: CASSEPRQGRDSPLHF
CDR3nt: TGTGCCAGCAGCGAGCCGAGACAGGGACGGGATTCACCCCTCCACTTT
j_gene: TRBJ1-6
v_gene: TRBV2
len: 16
abundance: NA
d_gene: TRBD1

CDR3aa: CASSTTLAGASTDTQYF
CDR3nt: TGCGCCAGCAGCACGACCCTAGCGGGTGCTAGCACAGATACGCAGTATTTT
j_gene: TRBJ2-3
v_gene: TRBV5-1
len: 17
abundance: NA
d_gene: TRBD2

CDR3aa: CASSKRKETQYF
CDR3nt: TGTGCCAGCTCGAAAAGAAAAGAGACCCAGTACTTC
j_gene: TRBJ2-5
v_gene: TRBV18
len: 12
abundance: NA
d_gene: NA

CDR3aa: CASSGLGQPYNEQFF
CDR3nt: TGTGCCAGCAGTGGATTGGGACAGCCTTACAATGAGCAGTTCTTC
j_gene: TRBJ2-1
v_gene: TRBV2
len: 15
abundance: once
d_gene: TRBD1

CDR3aa: CASIPEEGGLYEQYF
CDR3nt: TGTGCCAGCATCCCCGAGGAGGGCGGGCTCTACGAGCAGTACTTC
j_gene: TRBJ2-7
v_gene: TRBV21-1
len: 15
abundance: NA
d_gene: NA

CDR3aa: CASSFVGDSNQPQHF
CDR3nt: TGTGCCAGCAGCTTCGTAGGGGATAGCAATCAGCCCCAGCATTTT
j_gene: TRBJ1-5
v_gene: TRBV5-8
len: 15
abundance: NA
d_gene: NA

CDR3aa: CASRGVSGNTIYF
CDR3nt: TGTGCCAGCAGGGGAGTCTCTGGAAACACCATATATTTT
j_gene: TRBJ1-3
v_gene: TRBV9
len: 13
abundance: NA
d_gene: NA

CDR3aa: CASRVQGFVHEQYF
CDR3nt: TGTGCCAGCAGGGTACAGGGTTTCGTCCACGAGCAGTACTTC
j_gene: TRBJ2-7
v_gene: TRBV5-4
len: 14
abundance: NA
d_gene: NA

CDR3aa: CASSDRPERTGNTIYF
CDR3nt: TGTGCCAGCAGCGACAGGCCCGAACGAACTGGAAACACCATATATTTT
j_gene: TRBJ1-3
v_gene: TRBV3-1/TRBV3-2
len: 16
abundance: once
d_gene: NA

CDR3aa: CASSLLDMNTGELFF
CDR3nt: TGCGCCAGCAGCTTGCTTGATATGAACACCGGGGAGCTGTTTTTT
j_gene: TRBJ2-2
v_gene: TRBV5-1
len: 15
abundance: NA
d_gene: NA

CDR3aa: CASSRGAGPEADTQYF
CDR3nt: TGTGCCAGCAGCCGAGGAGCGGGACCCGAAGCAGATACGCAGTATTTT
j_gene: TRBJ2-3
v_gene: TRBV3-1/TRBV3-2
len: 16
abundance: NA
d_gene: TRBD2

CDR3aa: CSVDFGLAGETQYF
CDR3nt: TGCAGCGTTGACTTCGGCCTAGCGGGGGAGACCCAGTACTTC
j_gene: TRBJ2-5
v_gene: TRBV29-1
len: 14
abundance: NA
d_gene: TRBD2

CDR3aa: CASSQVGFRTGATLSGNTIYF
CDR3nt: TGCGCCAGCAGCCAAGTAGGATTCAGGACAGGGGCCACCCTCTCTGGAAACACCATATATTTT
j_gene: TRBJ1-3
v_gene: TRBV4-1
len: 21
abundance: few
d_gene: TRBD1

CDR3aa: CASSTTGISYEQYF
CDR3nt: TGTGCCAGCAGCACGACAGGGATATCCTACGAGCAGTACTTC
j_gene: TRBJ2-7
v_gene: TRBV9
len: 14
abundance: few
d_gene: TRBD1

CDR3aa: CASSPIRGDNSPLHF
CDR3nt: TGTGCCAGCTCACCAATAAGGGGGGATAATTCACCCCTCCACTTT
j_gene: TRBJ1-6
v_gene: TRBV18
len: 15
abundance: NA
d_gene: NA

CDR3aa: CASSGSLPDTQYF
CDR3nt: TGTGCCAGCAGCGGGAGTTTGCCAGATACGCAGTATTTT
j_gene: TRBJ2-3
v_gene: TRBV2
len: 13
abundance: NA
d_gene: NA

CDR3aa: CASSLSWGSGANVLTF
CDR3nt: TGTGCCAGCAGCTTATCGTGGGGCTCTGGGGCCAACGTCCTGACTTTC
j_gene: TRBJ2-6
v_gene: TRBV7-9
len: 16
abundance: NA
d_gene: NA

CDR3aa: CASSPRAGDYGYTF
CDR3nt: TGTGCCAGCTCACCAAGGGCAGGGGACTATGGCTACACCTTC
j_gene: TRBJ1-2
v_gene: TRBV18
len: 14
abundance: NA
d_gene: NA

CDR3aa: CASSLASDRGWNYGYTF
CDR3nt: TGTGCCAGCAGCTTGGCCTCGGACAGGGGGTGGAACTATGGCTACACCTTC
j_gene: TRBJ1-2
v_gene: TRBV5-6
len: 17
abundance: NA
d_gene: TRBD1

CDR3aa: CASSFGPVYEQYF
CDR3nt: TGTGCCAGCAGCTTCGGGCCAGTTTACGAGCAGTACTTC
j_gene: TRBJ2-7
v_gene: TRBV11-3
len: 13
abundance: NA
d_gene: NA